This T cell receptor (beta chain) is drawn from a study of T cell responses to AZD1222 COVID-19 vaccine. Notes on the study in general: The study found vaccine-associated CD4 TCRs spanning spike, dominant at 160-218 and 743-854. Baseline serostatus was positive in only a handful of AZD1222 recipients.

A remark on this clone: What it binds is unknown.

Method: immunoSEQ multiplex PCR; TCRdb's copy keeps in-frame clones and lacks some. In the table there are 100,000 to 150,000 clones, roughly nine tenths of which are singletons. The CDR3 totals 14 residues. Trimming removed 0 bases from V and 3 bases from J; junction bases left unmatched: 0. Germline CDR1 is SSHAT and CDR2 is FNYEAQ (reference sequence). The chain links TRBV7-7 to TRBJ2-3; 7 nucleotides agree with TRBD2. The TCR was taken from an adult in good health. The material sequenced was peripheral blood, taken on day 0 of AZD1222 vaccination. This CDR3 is CASSLAGGTDTQYF. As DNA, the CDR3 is TGTGCCAGCAGCTTAGCGGGGGGGACAGATACGCAGTATTTT.